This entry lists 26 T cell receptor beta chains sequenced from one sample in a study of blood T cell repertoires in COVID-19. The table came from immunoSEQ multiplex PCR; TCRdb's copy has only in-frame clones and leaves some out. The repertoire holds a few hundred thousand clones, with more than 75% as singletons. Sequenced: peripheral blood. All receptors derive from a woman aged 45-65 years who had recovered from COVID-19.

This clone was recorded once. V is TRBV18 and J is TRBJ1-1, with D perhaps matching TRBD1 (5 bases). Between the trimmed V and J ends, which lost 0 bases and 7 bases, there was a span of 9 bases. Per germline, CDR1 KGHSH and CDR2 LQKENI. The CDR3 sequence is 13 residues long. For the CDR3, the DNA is TGTGCCAGCTCACCACCGGACACCTTTGAAGCTTTCTTT. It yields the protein CASSPPDTFEAFF.

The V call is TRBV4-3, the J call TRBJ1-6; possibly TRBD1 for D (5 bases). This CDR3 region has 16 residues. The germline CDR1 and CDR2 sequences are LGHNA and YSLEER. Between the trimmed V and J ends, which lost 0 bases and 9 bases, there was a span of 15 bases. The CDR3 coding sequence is TGCGCCAGCAGCCAAGACCCAACAGGAGGGATTTCACCCCTCCACTTT. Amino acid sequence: CASSQDPTGGISPLHF.

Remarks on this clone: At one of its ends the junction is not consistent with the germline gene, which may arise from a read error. The CDR3 region is CASSNGGDAHPEVF. CDR3 coding DNA: TGTGCCAGCAGTAATGGAGGGGATGCCCACCCTGAGGTTTTT. The chain joins TRBV2 to TRBJ2-3, with a tentative D call TRBD2 (6 bases). The germline V gene has CDR1 SNHLY and CDR2 FYNNEI. The CDR3 covers 14 residues.

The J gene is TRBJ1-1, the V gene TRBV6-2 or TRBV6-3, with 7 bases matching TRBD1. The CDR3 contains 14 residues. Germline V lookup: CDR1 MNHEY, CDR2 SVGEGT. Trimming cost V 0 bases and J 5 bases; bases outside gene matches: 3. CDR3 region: CASSYSNRGTEAFF. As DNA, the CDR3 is TGTGCCAGCAGTTACTCGAACAGGGGTACTGAAGCTTTCTTT.

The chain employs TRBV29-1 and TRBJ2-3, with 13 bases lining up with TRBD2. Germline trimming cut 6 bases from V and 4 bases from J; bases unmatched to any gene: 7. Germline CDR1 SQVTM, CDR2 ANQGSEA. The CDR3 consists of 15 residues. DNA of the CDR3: TGCAGCGTCTATAGACTAGCGGGAGGTTCAGATACGCAGTATTTT. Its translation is CSVYRLAGGSDTQYF.

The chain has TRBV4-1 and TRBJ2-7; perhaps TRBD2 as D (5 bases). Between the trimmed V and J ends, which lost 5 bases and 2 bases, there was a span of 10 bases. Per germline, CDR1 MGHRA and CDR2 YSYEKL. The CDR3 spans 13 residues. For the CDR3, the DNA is TGCGCCAGCAGCGGGAGCGGAGCCTACGAGCAGTACTTC. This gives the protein CASSGSGAYEQYF.

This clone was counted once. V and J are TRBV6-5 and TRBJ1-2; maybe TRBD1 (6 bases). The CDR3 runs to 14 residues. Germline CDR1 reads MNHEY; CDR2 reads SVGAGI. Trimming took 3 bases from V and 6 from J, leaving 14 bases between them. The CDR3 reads CASSYWEGEDGYTF. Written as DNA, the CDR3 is TGTGCCAGCAGTTATTGGGAGGGGGAGGATGGCTACACCTTC.

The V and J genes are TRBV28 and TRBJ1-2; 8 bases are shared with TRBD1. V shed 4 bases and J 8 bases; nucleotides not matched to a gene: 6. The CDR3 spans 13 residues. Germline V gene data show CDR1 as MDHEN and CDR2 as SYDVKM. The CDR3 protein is CASSWDRRRGYTF. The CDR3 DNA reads TGTGCCAGCAGTTGGGACAGGAGAAGGGGCTACACCTTC.

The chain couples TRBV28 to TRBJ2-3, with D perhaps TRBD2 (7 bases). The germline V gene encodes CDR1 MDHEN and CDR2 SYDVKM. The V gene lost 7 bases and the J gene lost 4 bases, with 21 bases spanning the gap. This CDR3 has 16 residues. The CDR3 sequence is CASTSGAGGLSDTQYF. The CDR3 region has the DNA TGTGCCAGCACCTCCGGGGCCGGGGGGCTTTCAGATACGCAGTATTTT.

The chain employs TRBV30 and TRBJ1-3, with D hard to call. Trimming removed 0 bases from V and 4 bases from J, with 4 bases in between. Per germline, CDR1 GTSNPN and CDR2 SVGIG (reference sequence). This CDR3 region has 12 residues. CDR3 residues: CAWSVRGNTIYF. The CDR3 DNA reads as TGTGCCTGGAGTGTCCGGGGAAACACCATATATTTT.

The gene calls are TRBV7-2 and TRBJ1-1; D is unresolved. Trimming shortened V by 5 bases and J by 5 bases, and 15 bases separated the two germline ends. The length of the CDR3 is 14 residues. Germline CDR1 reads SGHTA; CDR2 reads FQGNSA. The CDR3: CASSLLPEGTEAFF. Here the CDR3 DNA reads TGTGCCAGCAGCCTCTTGCCGGAGGGTACTGAAGCTTTCTTT.

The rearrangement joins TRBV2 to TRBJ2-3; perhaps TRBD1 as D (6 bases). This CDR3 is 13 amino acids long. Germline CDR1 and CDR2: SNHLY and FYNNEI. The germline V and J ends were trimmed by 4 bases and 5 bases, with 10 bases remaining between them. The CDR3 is CASSVYRVDTQYF. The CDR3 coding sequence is TGTGCCAGCAGTGTGTACAGGGTAGATACGCAGTATTTT.

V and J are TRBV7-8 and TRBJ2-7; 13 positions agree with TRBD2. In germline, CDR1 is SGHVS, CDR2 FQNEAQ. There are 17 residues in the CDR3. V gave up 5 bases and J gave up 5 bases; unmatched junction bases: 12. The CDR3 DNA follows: TGTGCCAGCAGCCCGAGCTGGACTAGCGGGAGAAGGAACGAGCAGTACTTC. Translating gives CASSPSWTSGRRNEQYF.

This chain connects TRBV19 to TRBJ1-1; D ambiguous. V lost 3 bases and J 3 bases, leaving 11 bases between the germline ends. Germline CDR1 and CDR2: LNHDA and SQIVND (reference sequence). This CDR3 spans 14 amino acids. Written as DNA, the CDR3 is TGTGCCAGTAGTATGGTAGGGAGGGACACTGAAGCTTTCTTT. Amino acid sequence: CASSMVGRDTEAFF. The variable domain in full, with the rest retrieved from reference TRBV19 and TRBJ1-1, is DGGITQSPKYLFRKEGQNVTLSCEQNLNHDAMYWYRQDPGQGLRLIYYSQIVNDFQKGDIAEGYSVSREKKESFPLTVTSAQKNPTAFYLCASSMVGRDTEAFFGQGTRLTVV.

CDR3 residues: CASSRRTQYSPLHF. The CDR3 DNA is TGTGCCAGCAGTCGACGGACACAGTATTCACCCCTCCACTTT. The chain employs TRBV2 and TRBJ1-6; weak D call: TRBD1 (5 bases). CDR3 length: 14 amino acids. Per the germline V gene, CDR1 is SNHLY and CDR2 is FYNNEI. Trimming cost V 5 bases and J 8 bases, with 13 bases left between them.

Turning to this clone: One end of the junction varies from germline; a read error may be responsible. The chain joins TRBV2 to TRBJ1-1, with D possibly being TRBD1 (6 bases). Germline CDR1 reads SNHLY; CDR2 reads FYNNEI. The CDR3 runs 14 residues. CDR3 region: CASRWDDRRTEAFF. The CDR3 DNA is TGTGCAAGCAGGTGGGACGACAGGAGGACTGAAGCTTTCTTT.

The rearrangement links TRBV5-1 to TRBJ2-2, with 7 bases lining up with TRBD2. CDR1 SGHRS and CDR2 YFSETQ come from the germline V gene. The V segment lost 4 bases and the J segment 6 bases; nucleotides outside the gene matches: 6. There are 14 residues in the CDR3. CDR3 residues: CASSASGGPGELFF. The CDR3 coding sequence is TGCGCCAGCAGCGCTAGCGGCGGGCCCGGGGAGCTGTTTTTT. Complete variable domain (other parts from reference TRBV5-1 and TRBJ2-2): KAGVTQTPRYLIKTRGQQVTLSCSPISGHRSVSWYQQTPGQGLQFLFEYFSETQRNKGNFPGRFSGRQFSNSRSEMNVSTLELGDSALYLCASSASGGPGELFFGEGSRLTVL.

The CDR3 loop is CASSSQGEGTEAFF. CDR3 DNA sequence: TGCGCCAGCAGCTCACAGGGGGAAGGGACTGAAGCTTTCTTT. The rearrangement uses TRBV5-1 and TRBJ1-1, with 8 bases matching TRBD1. The germline V gene encodes CDR1 SGHRS and CDR2 YFSETQ. V was clipped by 3 bases and J by 5 bases; unmatched bases: 6. The CDR3 loop spans 14 amino acids. Based on the CDR3 plus reference TRBV5-1 and TRBJ1-1, the full variable domain is KAGVTQTPRYLIKTRGQQVTLSCSPISGHRSVSWYQQTPGQGLQFLFEYFSETQRNKGNFPGRFSGRQFSNSRSEMNVSTLELGDSALYLCASSSQGEGTEAFFGQGTRLTVV.

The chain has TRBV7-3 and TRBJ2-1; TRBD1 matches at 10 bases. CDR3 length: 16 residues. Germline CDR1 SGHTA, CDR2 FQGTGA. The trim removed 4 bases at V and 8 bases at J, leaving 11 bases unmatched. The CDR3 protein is CASSSPGQGMQHEQFF. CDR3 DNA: TGTGCCAGCAGCTCGCCGGGACAGGGGATGCAGCATGAGCAGTTCTTC.

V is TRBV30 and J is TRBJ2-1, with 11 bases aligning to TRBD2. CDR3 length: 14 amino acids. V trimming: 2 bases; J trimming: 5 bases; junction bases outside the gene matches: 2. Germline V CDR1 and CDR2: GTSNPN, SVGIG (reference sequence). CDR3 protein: CAWSMGLADNEQFF. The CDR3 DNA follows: TGTGCCTGGAGTATGGGACTAGCGGACAATGAGCAGTTCTTC.

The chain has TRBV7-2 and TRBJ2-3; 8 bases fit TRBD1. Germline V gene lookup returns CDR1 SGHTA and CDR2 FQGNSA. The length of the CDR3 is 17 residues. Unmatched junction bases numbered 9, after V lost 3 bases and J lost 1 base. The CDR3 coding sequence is TGTGCCAGCAGCTTGCGCGGGCAGGGGGCCCGCACAGATACGCAGTATTTT. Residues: CASSLRGQGARTDTQYF. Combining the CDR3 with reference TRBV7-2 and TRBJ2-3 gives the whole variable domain GAGVSQSPSNKVTEKGKDVELRCDPISGHTALYWYRQSLGQGLEFLIYFQGNSAPDKSGLPSDRFSAERTGGSVSTLTIQRTQQEDSAVYLCASSLRGQGARTDTQYFGPGTRLTVL.

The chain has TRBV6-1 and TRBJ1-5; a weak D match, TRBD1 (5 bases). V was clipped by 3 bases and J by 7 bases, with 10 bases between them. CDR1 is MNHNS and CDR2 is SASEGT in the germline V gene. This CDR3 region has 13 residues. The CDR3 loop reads CASSEQGGQPQHF. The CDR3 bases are TGTGCCAGCAGTGAGCAGGGAGGACAGCCCCAGCATTTT.

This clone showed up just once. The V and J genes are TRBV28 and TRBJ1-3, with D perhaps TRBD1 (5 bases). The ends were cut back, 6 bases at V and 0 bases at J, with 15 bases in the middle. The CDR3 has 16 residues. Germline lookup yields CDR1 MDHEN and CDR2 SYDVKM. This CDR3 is CASSYPLGGSGNTIYF. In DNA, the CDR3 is TGTGCCAGCAGCTATCCCTTGGGGGGCTCTGGAAACACCATATATTTT.

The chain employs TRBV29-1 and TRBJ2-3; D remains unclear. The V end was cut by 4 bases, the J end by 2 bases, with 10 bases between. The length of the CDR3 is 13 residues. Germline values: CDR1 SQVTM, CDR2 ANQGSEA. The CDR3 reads CSVVGSLTDTQYF. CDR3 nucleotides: TGCAGCGTTGTGGGCAGCCTCACAGATACGCAGTATTTT.

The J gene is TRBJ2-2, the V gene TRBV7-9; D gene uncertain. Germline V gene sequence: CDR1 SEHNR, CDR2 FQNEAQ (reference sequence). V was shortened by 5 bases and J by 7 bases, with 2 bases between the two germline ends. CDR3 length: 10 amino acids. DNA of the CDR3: TGTGCCAGCAGCCTCGGGGAGCTGTTTTTT. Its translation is CASSLGELFF.

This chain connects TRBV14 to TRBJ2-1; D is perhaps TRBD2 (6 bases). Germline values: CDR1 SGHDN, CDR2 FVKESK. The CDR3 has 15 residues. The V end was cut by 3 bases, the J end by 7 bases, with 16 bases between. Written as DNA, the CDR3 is TGTGCCAGCAGCCACCGACTAGTAATTCATAATGAGCAGTTCTTC. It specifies CASSHRLVIHNEQFF.